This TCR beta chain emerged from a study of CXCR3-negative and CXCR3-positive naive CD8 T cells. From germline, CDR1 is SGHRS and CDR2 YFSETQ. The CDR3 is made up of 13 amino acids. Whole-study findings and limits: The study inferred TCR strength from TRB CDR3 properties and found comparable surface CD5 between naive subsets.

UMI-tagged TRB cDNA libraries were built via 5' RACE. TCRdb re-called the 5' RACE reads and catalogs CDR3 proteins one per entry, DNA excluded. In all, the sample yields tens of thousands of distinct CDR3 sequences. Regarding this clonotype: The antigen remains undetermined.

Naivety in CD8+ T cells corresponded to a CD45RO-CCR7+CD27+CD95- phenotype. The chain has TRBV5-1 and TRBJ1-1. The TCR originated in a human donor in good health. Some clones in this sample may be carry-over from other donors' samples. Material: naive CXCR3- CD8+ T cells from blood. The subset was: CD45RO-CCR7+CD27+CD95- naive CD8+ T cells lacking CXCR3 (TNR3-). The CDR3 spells CASSSTMNTEAFF. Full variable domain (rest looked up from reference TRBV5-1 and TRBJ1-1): KAGVTQTPRYLIKTRGQQVTLSCSPISGHRSVSWYQQTPGQGLQFLFEYFSETQRNKGNFPGRFSGRQFSNSRSEMNVSTLELGDSALYLCASSSTMNTEAFFGQGTRLTVV.